The clone carrying this TCR beta chain was counted ten times or more. TCRdb reanalysed the 5' RACE reads using MiXCR and keeps one entry per CDR3 protein. This sample carries about 80,000 distinct CDR3 sequences, 5.8% of them seen once, and the ten largest clones take 7.9%. This entry comes from a study of neurological immune-mediated disorders. Noted time point: longitudinal time-point 2. The TCR sequence derives from a woman aged 55-75 years with multiple sclerosis. Sample: PBMCs.

CDR3 region: CASSYLSRATLTEAFF. The CDR3 DNA sequence: TGTGCCAGCAGTTATTTGTCCAGGGCTACCCTGACTGAAGCTTTCTTT. The chain links TRBV6-5 to TRBJ1-1; maybe TRBD1 (5 bases). Germline CDR1 is MNHEY and CDR2 is SVGAGI. V shed 3 bases and J shed 5 bases, with 19 bases lying between them. The CDR3 extends over 16 amino acids.